This is a list of T cell receptor beta chains from one sample in a study of T cell responses to AZD1222 COVID-19 vaccine. The repertoire was sequenced with immunoSEQ multiplex PCR; TCRdb's copy has only in-frame clones and lacks some. Among about 130,000 clones listed, over 75% were seen once. The source was peripheral blood, collected 28 days after the second AZD1222 dose. The receptors were gathered from an adult who received the AZD1222 COVID-19 vaccine. The CDR3 runs from the conserved cysteine through the conserved F or W. The D gene is left open where the match is weak. Size is stated for part of the rows, as once, few or many counts, or as a class when the clone is expanded.

TRBD1,once,TRBJ1-1,TRBV7-2,17,CASSLPPGGGGHTEAFF,TGTGCCAGCAGCTTACCTCCAGGGGGAGGGGGTCACACTGAAGCTTTCTTT
NA,NA,TRBJ2-6,TRBV19,15,CASRVRGSGANVLTF,TGTGCCAGTAGGGTTAGGGGGTCTGGGGCCAACGTCCTGACTTTC
NA,few,TRBJ1-4,TRBV7-8,15,CASSSGRGLDEKLFF,TGTGCCAGCAGCTCCGGAAGGGGGTTGGATGAAAAACTGTTTTTT
TRBD2,NA,TRBJ2-2,TRBV28,16,CASSFVAGGSTGELFF,TGTGCCAGCAGTTTCGTAGCGGGAGGGAGCACCGGGGAGCTGTTTTTT
TRBD2,once,TRBJ2-3,TRBV24-1,16,CATSDPGLAGADTQYF,TGTGCCACCAGTGACCCAGGACTAGCGGGAGCAGATACGCAGTATTTT
TRBD2,NA,TRBJ2-5,TRBV5-1,14,CASSPGLTQETQYF,TGCGCCAGCAGCCCGGGACTAACCCAAGAGACCCAGTACTTC
TRBD1,NA,TRBJ2-5,TRBV5-5,15,CASSSRTGTQETQYF,TGTGCCAGCAGCTCCCGGACAGGGACACAAGAGACCCAGTACTTC
TRBD1,NA,TRBJ1-1,TRBV7-9,15,CASSKADREHTEAFF,TGTGCCAGCAGCAAAGCCGACAGGGAACACACTGAAGCTTTCTTT
NA,few,TRBJ2-2,TRBV19,14,CASSTGTNTGELFF,TGTGCCAGTAGTACCGGGACAAACACCGGGGAGCTGTTTTTT
NA,NA,TRBJ2-2,TRBV7-9,14,CASSLGTNTGELFF,TGTGCCAGCAGCTTAGGGACGAACACCGGGGAGCTGTTTTTT
NA,NA,TRBJ1-3,TRBV5-4,15,CASSPGGSEGNTIYF,TGTGCCAGCAGCCCGGGTGGCAGTGAAGGAAACACCATATATTTT
TRBD2,few,TRBJ2-3,TRBV7-9,15,CAILRGLADTDTQYF,TGTGCCATCCTCCGGGGACTAGCGGACACAGATACGCAGTATTTT
NA,NA,TRBJ2-7,TRBV6-2/TRBV6-3,16,CASSYDLGGTTYEQYF,TGTGCCAGCAGTTACGATCTAGGGGGAACCACCTACGAGCAGTACTTC
NA,NA,TRBJ2-5,TRBV11-3,13,CASSFEGQETQYF,TGTGCCAGCAGCTTTGAGGGGCAAGAGACCCAGTACTTC
NA,NA,TRBJ2-5,TRBV12-2,15,CASRLERRVQETQYF,TGTGCAAGTCGCTTAGAGCGCAGGGTCCAAGAGACCCAGTACTTC
TRBD1,NA,TRBJ1-6,TRBV5-6,15,CASWEQGEYNSPLHF,TGTGCCAGCTGGGAGCAGGGGGAATATAATTCACCCCTCCACTTT
TRBD2,once,TRBJ2-1,TRBV29-1,12,CSVKTGGAEQFF,TGCAGCGTTAAAACGGGAGGCGCTGAGCAGTTCTTC
NA,NA,TRBJ2-1,TRBV28,14,CASSPSNRGNEQFF,TGTGCCAGCAGTCCCTCGAACCGGGGCAATGAGCAGTTCTTC
TRBD2,NA,TRBJ2-1,TRBV11-3,13,CASSFGLAGVQFF,TGTGCCAGCAGCTTCGGACTAGCGGGAGTGCAGTTCTTC
TRBD2,NA,TRBJ2-7,TRBV10-1,15,CASSPTSGSSYEQYF,TGCGCCAGCAGTCCTACTAGCGGAAGCTCCTACGAGCAGTACTTC
TRBD1,NA,TRBJ2-7,TRBV24-1,13,CATSGQGAEEQYF,TGTGCCACCAGTGGACAGGGGGCGGAGGAGCAGTACTTC
NA,NA,TRBJ1-1,TRBV9,17,CASSGAGIGQQNTEAFF,TGTGCCAGCAGCGGAGCAGGGATTGGGCAGCAGAACACTGAAGCTTTCTTT
TRBD1,NA,TRBJ1-5,TRBV30,17,CAWSVNYRTGAYQPQHF,TGTGCCTGGAGTGTAAATTACCGGACAGGCGCGTATCAGCCCCAGCATTTT
TRBD2,NA,TRBJ2-5,TRBV6-4,13,CASSRDGGETQYF,TGTGCCAGCAGTCGGGACGGGGGGGAGACCCAGTACTTC
NA,NA,TRBJ2-3,TRBV18,15,CASSPPREGTDTQYF,TGTGCCAGCTCACCCCCCCGGGAAGGCACAGATACGCAGTATTTT
NA,NA,TRBJ1-1,TRBV28,11,CASRSRSEAFF,TGTGCCAGCAGGTCACGGAGTGAAGCTTTCTTT
NA,NA,TRBJ2-5,TRBV7-2,15,CASSLQQGWGETQYF,TGTGCCAGCAGCTTGCAGCAAGGATGGGGAGAGACCCAGTACTTC
NA,NA,TRBJ1-5,TRBV2,14,CASSEVYSNQPQHF,TGTGCCAGCAGTGAAGTATATAGCAATCAGCCCCAGCATTTT
NA,NA,TRBJ1-6,TRBV27,17,CASSLESAEGGNSPLHF,TGTGCCAGCAGTTTAGAATCTGCGGAGGGGGGTAATTCACCCCTCCACTTT
TRBD1,NA,TRBJ2-7,TRBV6-2/TRBV6-3,13,CASSALQGPEQYF,TGTGCCAGCAGTGCACTACAGGGGCCCGAGCAGTACTTC